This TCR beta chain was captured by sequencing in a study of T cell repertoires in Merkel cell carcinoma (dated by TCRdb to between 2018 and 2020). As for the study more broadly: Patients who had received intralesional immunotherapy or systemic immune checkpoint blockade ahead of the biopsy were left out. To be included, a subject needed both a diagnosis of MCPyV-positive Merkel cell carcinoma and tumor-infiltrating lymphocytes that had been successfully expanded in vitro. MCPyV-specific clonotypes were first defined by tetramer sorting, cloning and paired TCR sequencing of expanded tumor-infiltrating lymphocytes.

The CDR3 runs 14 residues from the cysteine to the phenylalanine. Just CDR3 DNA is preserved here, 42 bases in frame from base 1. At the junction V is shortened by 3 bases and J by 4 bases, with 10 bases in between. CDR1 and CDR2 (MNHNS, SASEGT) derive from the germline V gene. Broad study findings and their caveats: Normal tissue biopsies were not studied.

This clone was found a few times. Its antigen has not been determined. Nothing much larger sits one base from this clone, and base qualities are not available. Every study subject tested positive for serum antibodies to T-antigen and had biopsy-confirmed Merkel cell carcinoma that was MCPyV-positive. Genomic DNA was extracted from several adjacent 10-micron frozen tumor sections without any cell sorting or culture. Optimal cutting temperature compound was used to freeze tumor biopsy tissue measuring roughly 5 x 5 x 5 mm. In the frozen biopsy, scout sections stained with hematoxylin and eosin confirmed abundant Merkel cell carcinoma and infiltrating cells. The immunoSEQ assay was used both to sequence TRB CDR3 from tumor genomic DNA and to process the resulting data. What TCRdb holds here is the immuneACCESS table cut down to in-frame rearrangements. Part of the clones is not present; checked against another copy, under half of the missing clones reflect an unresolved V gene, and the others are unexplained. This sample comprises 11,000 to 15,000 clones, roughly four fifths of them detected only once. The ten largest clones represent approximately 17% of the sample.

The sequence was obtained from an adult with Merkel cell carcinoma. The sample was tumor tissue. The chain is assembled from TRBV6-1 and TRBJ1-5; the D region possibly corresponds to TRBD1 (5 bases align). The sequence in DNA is TGTGCCAGCAGTGAGATGACAGTTAATCAGCCCCAGCATTTT. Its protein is CASSEMTVNQPQHF.